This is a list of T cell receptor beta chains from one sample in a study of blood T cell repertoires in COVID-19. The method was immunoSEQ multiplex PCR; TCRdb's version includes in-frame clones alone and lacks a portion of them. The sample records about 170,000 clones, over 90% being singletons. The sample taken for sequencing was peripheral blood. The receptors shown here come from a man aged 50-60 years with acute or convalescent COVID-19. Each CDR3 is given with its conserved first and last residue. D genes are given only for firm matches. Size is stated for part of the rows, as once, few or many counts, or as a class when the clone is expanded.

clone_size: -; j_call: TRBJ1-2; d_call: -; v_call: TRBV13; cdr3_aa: CASSPRGLGYTF; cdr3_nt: TGTGCCAGCAGCCCCCGGGGGTTGGGCTACACCTTC
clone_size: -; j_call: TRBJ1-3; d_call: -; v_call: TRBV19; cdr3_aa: CASTSGGNTIYF; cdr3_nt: TGTGCCAGCACCTCGGGGGGAAACACCATATATTTT
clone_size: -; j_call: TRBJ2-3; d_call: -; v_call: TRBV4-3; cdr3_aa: CASSQDGASGDTQYF; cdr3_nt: TGCGCCAGCAGCCAAGATGGGGCTAGTGGGGATACGCAGTATTTT
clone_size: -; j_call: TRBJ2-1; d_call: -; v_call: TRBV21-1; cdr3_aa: CASSKGSAALARSYNEQFF; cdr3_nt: TGTGCCAGCAGCAAGGGATCAGCGGCCCTAGCCAGGTCCTACAATGAGCAGTTCTTC
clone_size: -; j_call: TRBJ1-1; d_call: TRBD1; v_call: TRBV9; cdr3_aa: CASSAGQGKNTEAFF; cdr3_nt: TGTGCCAGCAGCGCCGGACAGGGAAAGAACACTGAAGCTTTCTTT
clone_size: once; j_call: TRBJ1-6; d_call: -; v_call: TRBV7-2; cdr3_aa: CASSLWSNSPLHF; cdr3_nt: TGTGCCAGCAGCTTGTGGAGCAATTCACCCCTCCACTTT
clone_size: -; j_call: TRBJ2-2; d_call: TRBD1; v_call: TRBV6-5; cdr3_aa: CASRRPGTGSGELFF; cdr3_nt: TGTGCCAGCAGACGGCCCGGGACAGGGTCCGGGGAGCTGTTTTTT
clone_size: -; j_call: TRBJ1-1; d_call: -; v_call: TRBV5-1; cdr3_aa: CASSFGHNTEAFF; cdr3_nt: TGCGCCAGCAGCTTTGGACATAACACTGAAGCTTTCTTT
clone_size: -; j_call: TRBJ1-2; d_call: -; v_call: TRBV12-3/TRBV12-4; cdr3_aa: CASSGGVGYGYTF; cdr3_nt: TGTGCCAGCTCTGGAGGGGTGGGCTATGGCTACACCTTC
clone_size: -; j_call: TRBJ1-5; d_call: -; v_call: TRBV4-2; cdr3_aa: CASSQEIRSNQPQHF; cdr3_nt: TGTGCCAGCAGCCAAGAAATCAGGAGCAATCAGCCCCAGCATTTT
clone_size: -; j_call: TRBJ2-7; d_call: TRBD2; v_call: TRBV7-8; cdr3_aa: CASSLSAGSGSQPYEQYF; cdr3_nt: TGTGCCAGCAGCTTATCAGCGGGGTCCGGGAGTCAACCTTACGAGCAGTACTTC
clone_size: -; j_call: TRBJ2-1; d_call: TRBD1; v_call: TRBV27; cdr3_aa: CASSFTGGPNEQFF; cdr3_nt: TGTGCCAGCAGTTTTACAGGGGGCCCCAATGAGCAGTTCTTC
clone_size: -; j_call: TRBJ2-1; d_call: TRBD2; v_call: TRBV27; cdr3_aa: CASSLGLAVNEQFF; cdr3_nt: TGTGCCAGCAGTTTGGGACTAGCGGTCAATGAGCAGTTCTTC
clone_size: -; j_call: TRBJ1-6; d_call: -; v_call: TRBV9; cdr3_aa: CASQDSPSSPLHF; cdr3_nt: TGTGCCAGCCAGGACAGCCCGTCTTCACCCCTCCACTTT
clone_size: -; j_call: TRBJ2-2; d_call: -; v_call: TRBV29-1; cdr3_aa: CSVPGTSMAGELFF; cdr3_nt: TGCAGCGTACCCGGGACAAGTATGGCCGGGGAGCTGTTTTTT
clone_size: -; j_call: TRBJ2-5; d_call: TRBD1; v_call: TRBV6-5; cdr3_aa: CASSLDRGQETQYF; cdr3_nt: TGTGCCAGCAGCTTGGACAGGGGGCAAGAGACCCAGTACTTC
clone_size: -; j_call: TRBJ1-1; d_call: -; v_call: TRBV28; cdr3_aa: CASSLGAGGEAFF; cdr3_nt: TGTGCCAGCAGTTTAGGGGCGGGAGGAGAAGCTTTCTTT
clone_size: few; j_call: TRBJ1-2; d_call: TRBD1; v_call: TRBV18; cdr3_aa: CASSAAGTVGYTF; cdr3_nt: TGTGCCAGCTCAGCCGCCGGGACAGTGGGCTACACCTTC
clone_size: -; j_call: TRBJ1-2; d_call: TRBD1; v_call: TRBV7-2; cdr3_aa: CASSTGVGYGYTF; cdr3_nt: TGTGCCAGCAGCACAGGGGTCGGGTATGGCTACACCTTC
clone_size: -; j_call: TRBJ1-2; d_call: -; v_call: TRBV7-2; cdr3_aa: CASSLGRRGYYGYTF; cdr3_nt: TGTGCCAGCAGCTTAGGCAGGAGGGGATACTATGGCTACACCTTC
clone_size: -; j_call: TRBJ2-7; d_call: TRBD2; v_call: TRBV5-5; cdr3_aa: CASSPKAGGQGYEQYF; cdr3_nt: TGTGCCAGCAGCCCGAAAGCGGGGGGGCAGGGCTACGAGCAGTACTTC
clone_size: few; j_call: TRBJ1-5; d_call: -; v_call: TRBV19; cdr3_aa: CASINSFGGNQPQHF; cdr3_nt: TGTGCCAGTATCAACAGCTTTGGCGGCAATCAGCCCCAGCATTTT
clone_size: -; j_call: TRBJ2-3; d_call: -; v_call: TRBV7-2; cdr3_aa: CASSLGVIGGTDTQYF; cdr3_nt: TGTGCCAGCAGCTTGGGCGTTATAGGGGGCACAGATACGCAGTATTTT
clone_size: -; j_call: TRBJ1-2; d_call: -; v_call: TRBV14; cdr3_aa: CASSPGQIYGYTF; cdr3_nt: TGTGCCAGCAGCCCTGGACAGATCTATGGCTACACCTTC
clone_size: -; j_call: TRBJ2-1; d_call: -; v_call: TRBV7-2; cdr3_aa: CASSLPGPYEQFF; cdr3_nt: TGTGCCAGCAGCCTCCCCGGTCCTTACGAGCAGTTCTTC
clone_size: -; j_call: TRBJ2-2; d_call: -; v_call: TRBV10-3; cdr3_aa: CAISESGQSTGELFF; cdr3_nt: TGTGCCATCAGTGAGTCGGGCCAGAGTACCGGGGAGCTGTTTTTT
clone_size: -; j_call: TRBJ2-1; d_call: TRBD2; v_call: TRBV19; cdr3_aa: CASTRLAGGDYNEQFF; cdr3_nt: TGTGCCAGTACGCGGCTAGCGGGGGGCGATTACAATGAGCAGTTCTTC
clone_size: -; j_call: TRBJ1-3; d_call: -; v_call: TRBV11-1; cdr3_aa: CASSSDTRLSGNTIYF; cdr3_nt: TGTGCCAGCAGCTCTGACACCCGGCTCTCTGGAAACACCATATATTTT
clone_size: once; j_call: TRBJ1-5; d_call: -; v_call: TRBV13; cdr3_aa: CASSLWGGGQPQHF; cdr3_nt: TGTGCCAGCAGCTTATGGGGGGGAGGGCAGCCCCAGCATTTT
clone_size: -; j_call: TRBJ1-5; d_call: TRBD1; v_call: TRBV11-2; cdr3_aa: CASSPSYRGSNQPQHF; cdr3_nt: TGTGCCAGCAGCCCCAGCTACAGGGGTAGCAATCAGCCCCAGCATTTT
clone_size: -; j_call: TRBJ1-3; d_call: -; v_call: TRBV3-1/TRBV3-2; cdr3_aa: CASSPRGGNSGNTIYF; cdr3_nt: TGTGCCAGCAGCCCACGGGGGGGGAACTCTGGAAACACCATATATTTT
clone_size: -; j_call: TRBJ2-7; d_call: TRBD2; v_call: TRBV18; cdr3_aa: CASSPTGGGKGEQYF; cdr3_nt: TGTGCCAGCTCACCAACGGGAGGCGGGAAAGGGGAGCAGTACTTC
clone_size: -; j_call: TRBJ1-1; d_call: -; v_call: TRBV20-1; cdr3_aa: CRGGAGTEAFF; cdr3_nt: TGCAGAGGCGGTGCGGGCACTGAAGCTTTCTTT
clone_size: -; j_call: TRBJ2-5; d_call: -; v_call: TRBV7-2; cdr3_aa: CASSLARQEETQYF; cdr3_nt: TGTGCCAGCAGCTTAGCGCGACAAGAAGAGACCCAGTACTTC
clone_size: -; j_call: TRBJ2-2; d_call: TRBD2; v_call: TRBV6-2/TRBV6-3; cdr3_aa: CASSYSGLANTGELFF; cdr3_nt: TGTGCCAGCAGTTACTCAGGACTAGCAAACACCGGGGAGCTGTTTTTT
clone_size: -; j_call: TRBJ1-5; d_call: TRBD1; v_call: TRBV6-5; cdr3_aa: CASSSGGRQPQHF; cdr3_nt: TGTGCCAGCAGTTCAGGGGGAAGACAGCCCCAGCATTTT
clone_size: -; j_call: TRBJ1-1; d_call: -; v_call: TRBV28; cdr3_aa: CASSMNQGYTEAFF; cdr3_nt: TGTGCCAGCAGTATGAACCAGGGATACACTGAAGCTTTCTTT
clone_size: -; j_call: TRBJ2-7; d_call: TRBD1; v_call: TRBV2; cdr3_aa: CASSLPGTANYEQYF; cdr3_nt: TGTGCCAGCAGCCTACCCGGGACAGCAAACTACGAGCAGTACTTC
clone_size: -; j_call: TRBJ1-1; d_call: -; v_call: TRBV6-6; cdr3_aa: CASSPSRDTEAFF; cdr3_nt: TGTGCCAGCAGCCCCTCGCGGGACACTGAAGCTTTCTTT
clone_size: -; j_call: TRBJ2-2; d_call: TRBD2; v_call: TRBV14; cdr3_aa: CASSQAGANTGELFF; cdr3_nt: TGTGCCAGCAGCCAGGCGGGAGCGAACACCGGGGAGCTGTTTTTT
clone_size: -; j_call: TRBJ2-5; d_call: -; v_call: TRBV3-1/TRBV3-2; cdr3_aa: CASSQVAPIQETQYF; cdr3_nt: TGTGCCAGCAGCCAAGTTGCGCCTATACAAGAGACCCAGTACTTC
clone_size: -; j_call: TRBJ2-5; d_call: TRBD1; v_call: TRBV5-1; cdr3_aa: CASSSRTGSGQETQYF; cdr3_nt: TGCGCCAGCAGCTCCCGGACAGGGTCGGGCCAAGAGACCCAGTACTTC
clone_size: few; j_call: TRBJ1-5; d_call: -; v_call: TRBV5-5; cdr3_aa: CASSLAGTNQPQHF; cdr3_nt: TGTGCCAGCAGCTTGGCGGGGACTAATCAGCCCCAGCATTTT
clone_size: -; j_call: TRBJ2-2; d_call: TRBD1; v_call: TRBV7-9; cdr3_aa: CASSFTGGTGELFF; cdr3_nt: TGTGCCAGCAGCTTTACAGGGGGCACCGGGGAGCTGTTTTTT
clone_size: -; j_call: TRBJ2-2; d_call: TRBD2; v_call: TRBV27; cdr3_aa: CASRRLADTGELFF; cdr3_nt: TGTGCCAGCAGGAGACTAGCGGACACCGGGGAGCTGTTTTTT
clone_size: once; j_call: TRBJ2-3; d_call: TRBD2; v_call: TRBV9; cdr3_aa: CASSVSRLAGALYTQYF; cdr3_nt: TGTGCCAGCAGCGTAAGCCGACTAGCGGGAGCGTTATATACGCAGTATTTT
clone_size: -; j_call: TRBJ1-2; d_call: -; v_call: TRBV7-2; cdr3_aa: CASSSIDSYGYTF; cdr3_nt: TGTGCCAGCAGCTCAATTGACAGCTATGGCTACACCTTC
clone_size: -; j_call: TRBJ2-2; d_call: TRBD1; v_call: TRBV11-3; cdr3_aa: CASRFGTGDTGELFF; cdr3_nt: TGTGCCAGCAGGTTCGGGACAGGGGACACCGGGGAGCTGTTTTTT
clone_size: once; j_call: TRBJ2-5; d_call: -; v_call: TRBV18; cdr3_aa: CASSPIEGGSETQYF; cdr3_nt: TGTGCCAGCTCACCAATAGAGGGTGGTTCGGAGACCCAGTACTTC
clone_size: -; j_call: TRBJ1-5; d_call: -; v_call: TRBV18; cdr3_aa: CASSVYSNQPQHF; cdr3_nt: TGTGCCAGCAGCGTATATAGCAATCAGCCCCAGCATTTT
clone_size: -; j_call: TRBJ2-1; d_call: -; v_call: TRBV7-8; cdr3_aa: CASSLVFTGVDEQFF; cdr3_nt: TGTGCCAGCAGCTTAGTTTTTACGGGAGTCGATGAGCAGTTCTTC
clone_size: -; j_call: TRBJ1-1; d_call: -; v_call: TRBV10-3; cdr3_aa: CAISGSRGAFF; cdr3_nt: TGTGCCATCAGTGGCAGCCGGGGAGCTTTCTTT
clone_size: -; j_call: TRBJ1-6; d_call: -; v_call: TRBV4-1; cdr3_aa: CASSGGDRFNSPLHF; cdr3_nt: TGCGCCAGCAGCGGGGGGGACCGTTTCAATTCACCCCTCCACTTT